This T cell receptor (beta chain) was captured in a study of blood T cell repertoires in COVID-19 (TCRdb year 2020). For the study in its entirety: Samples covering the acute and convalescent phases of COVID-19 were provided by collaborators in the United States, Italy and Spain. The prospective study material was composed of cDNA or gDNA derived from T cells, B-cell-depleted T cells, or PBMCs. Subjects who had been exposed to COVID-19, were actively infected with it, or had recovered from it provided the deeply sampled blood TCRbeta repertoires that made up the dataset. The repertoires were released in a freely available public database meant as a resource for research on the immune response to SARS-CoV-2. The samples were drawn from the first 160 participants of the ongoing ImmuneRACE study and from roughly 1,300 subjects provided by 6 global collaborators. Nearly every sample came with metadata listing a de-identified subject ID, COVID-19 status, age in years and sex. Where available, HLA class I and class II types were taken from metadata supplied by the sample provider and were not determined by assay-based typing. Here is what the overall study found, with its caveats: Clinical and demographic metadata were provided uncurated, with the amount varying by source and participant.

Sequences WNHNN (CDR1) and SYGVQD (CDR2) are obtained from the germline V gene (reference sequence). Trimming removed 2 bases from V and 5 bases from J, leaving 7 bases between the germline ends. Measured from the cysteine to the phenylalanine, the CDR3 is 13 residues long. Just the 39-base CDR3 DNA is kept, in frame starting at base 1. The immunoSEQ Assay, a bias-controlled multiplex PCR, was used to amplify TCRbeta CDR3 regions from genomic DNA. The source study handled its data this way. Nucleated cell counts per sample were estimated from amplification of reference gene primers within the assay. To quantify the absolute abundance of each unique TCRbeta CDR3 rearrangement, sequence reads were collapsed and filtered. Productive Simpson clonality was computed per sample as the square root of Simpson's diversity index over productive rearrangements. Sourced from immuneACCESS, this table was stored by TCRdb with only in-frame sequences that have V and J called. A share of the clones is absent; for the studies checked, an unresolved V gene accounts for under half, and the remainder has no known explanation. Clonal size and the V and J genes are those of that table, whereas D and trimming came from the DNA. The sample yields 30,000 to 40,000 clones; just under 75% were counted once. About 10% of the sample comes from the top ten.

In Seattle, one collaborating source enrolled patients while the infection was active and tracked those patients longitudinally over the course of disease. Collaborating institutions collected whole blood in K2EDTA tubes following their own protocols. For TCRbeta analysis, collaborator samples were shipped as frozen whole blood, as isolated PBMCs, or as DNA extracted from either sample type. A remark on this clone: Its antigen remains unidentified. It has no much larger one-base neighbor in the sample; base qualities were not kept. The same CDR3 can be traced to other DNA sequences in this sample.

The TCR was taken from a man in his 70s with COVID-19, enrolled during active disease. Sequencing used peripheral blood. The sequence joins TRBV10-1 to TRBJ1-5, with the D gene not confidently named. The nucleotide sequence reads TGCGCCAGCAGTGAGACTGGAGATCAGCCCCAGCATTTT. It specifies CASSETGDQPQHF.